This record looks at one T cell receptor (beta chain) sequence and its context. Its antigen is not identified. This specimen belongs to a study of shared clonotypes between healthy human individuals. J gave up 4 bases and V 4 bases, and 11 bases lay outside the gene matches. The germline V gene encodes CDR1 SGHDT and CDR2 YYEEEE. The CDR3 length is 16 residues. It was CD45RO-negative cells, positively selected for CCR7, that made up naive CD8 cells, with terminally differentiated effector memory CD45RA+ cells excluded. Broader study findings: Memory subsets had estimated richness that was generally smaller than that of naive subsets.

Genomic DNA per cell subset filled all wells of several immunoSEQ plates. The table came from immunoSEQ multiplex PCR; TCRdb's copy has only in-frame clones and leaves some out. Here the sample spans about 870,000 clones, 80% to 95% being singletons. The receptor's source is a man aged 25 to 40 in good health. Input material: naive CD8+ T cells sorted from blood. The chain carries TRBV5-6 and TRBJ2-7; 10 nucleotides align to TRBD1. The CDR3 nucleotides read TGTGCCAGCAGCGGGTTACGGGACAGGGGTAGTTACGAGCAGTACTTC. Translation: CASSGLRDRGSYEQYF.